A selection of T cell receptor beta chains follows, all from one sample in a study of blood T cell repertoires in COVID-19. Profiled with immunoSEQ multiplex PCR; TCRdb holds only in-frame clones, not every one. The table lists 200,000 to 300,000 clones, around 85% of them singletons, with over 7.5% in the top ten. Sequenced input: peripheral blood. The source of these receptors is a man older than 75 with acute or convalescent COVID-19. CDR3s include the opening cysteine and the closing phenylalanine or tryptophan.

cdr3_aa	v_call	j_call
CASSLSGRTNYGYTF	TRBV2	TRBJ1-2
CASSYRTGTKVYGYTF	TRBV6-5	TRBJ1-2
CASSYSGQGNEQFF	TRBV6-6	TRBJ2-1
CASSVGQMNTEAFF	TRBV9	TRBJ1-1
CASSLQGAGDEQYF	TRBV5-1	TRBJ2-7
CASSSRTGGFRETQYF	TRBV11-2	TRBJ2-5
CASSSSITGAQPQHF	TRBV28	TRBJ1-5
CASSSKREAETQYF	TRBV5-4	TRBJ2-5
CASSQPGQALDTQYF	TRBV3-1/TRBV3-2	TRBJ2-3
CASSLVSRGNTIYF	TRBV11-2	TRBJ1-3
CASSTQGFGQYF	TRBV6-5	TRBJ2-7
CASSVREVAEAFF	TRBV25-1	TRBJ1-1
CASGLSSEPGNTIYF	TRBV5-1	TRBJ1-3
CASSFEEGVDSPLHF	TRBV28	TRBJ1-6
CASSEAQGGNQPQHF	TRBV6-1	TRBJ1-5
CASRAEGKRNQPQHF	TRBV6-6	TRBJ1-5
CSALAYNEQFF	TRBV20-1	TRBJ2-1
CASSAPRGTSGTDTQYF	TRBV6-1	TRBJ2-3
CATSERTGNYNEQFF	TRBV24-1	TRBJ2-1
CASSEWTGGAYGYTF	TRBV6-1	TRBJ1-2
CASSSIQGAYEQYF	TRBV11-2	TRBJ2-7
CASSPRGAGVYQPQHF	TRBV28	TRBJ1-5
CASSELEGLTRELFF	TRBV18	TRBJ2-2
CASSYPYGGEQDTQYF	TRBV7-6	TRBJ2-3
CASSEGASNQPQHF	TRBV5-1	TRBJ1-5
CASSLVGQGTEQFF	TRBV5-6	TRBJ2-1
CASRLSPGGSTYNEQFF	TRBV5-1	TRBJ2-1
CAWSVRLLMNTEAFF	TRBV30	TRBJ1-1
CAISETGLNSPLHF	TRBV10-3	TRBJ1-6
CASSARDRGGEKLFF	TRBV9	TRBJ1-4
CAISESKGGSSYEQYF	TRBV10-3	TRBJ2-7
CASSPSGRAQYEQYF	TRBV5-4	TRBJ2-7
CASSLDSSGGYTF	TRBV18	TRBJ1-2
CASSPDRGENQPQHF	TRBV6-5	TRBJ1-5
CASSLSDRRNSPLHF	TRBV5-1	TRBJ1-6
CASSIDEGTRSQHF	TRBV19	TRBJ1-5
CASSYWTGPHEQYF	TRBV27	TRBJ2-7
CASSSDRNNSPLHF	TRBV28	TRBJ1-6
CAWSDRTYYNSPLHF	TRBV30	TRBJ1-6
CASSLPGQFWAETQYF	TRBV2	TRBJ2-5
CASSPPNREDFGYTF	TRBV18	TRBJ1-2
CASSLEGTSGYNEQFF	TRBV5-1	TRBJ2-1
CATRGQGAGETQYF	TRBV24-1	TRBJ2-5
CASSAGRQGLNYGYTF	TRBV27	TRBJ1-2
CASLDRTEQFF	TRBV18	TRBJ2-1
CASSQDRQGAFGEKLFF	TRBV4-1	TRBJ1-4
CASSFGGTSTDTQYF	TRBV5-4	TRBJ2-3
CASSLLRESKNIQYF	TRBV7-9	TRBJ2-4
CASTTSTGGRIYGYTF	TRBV5-1	TRBJ1-2
CASSLWGTGDSPLHF	TRBV27	TRBJ1-6
CASNTGTGNTIYF	TRBV19	TRBJ1-3
CASSPYGTSGNEQFF	TRBV7-9	TRBJ2-1
CASSAWTGGNQPQHF	TRBV5-5	TRBJ1-5
CASSQVRITSTDTQYF	TRBV3-1/TRBV3-2	TRBJ2-3
CASSSLWLAELTDTQYF	TRBV5-6	TRBJ2-3
CASIRGTNTEAFF	TRBV6-5	TRBJ1-1
CASSKNRQDGYTF	TRBV19	TRBJ1-2
CASSLTGGSSYEQYF	TRBV7-3	TRBJ2-7
CASALVHPSYEQYF	TRBV6-5	TRBJ2-7
CASSDGQLLYNEQFF	TRBV19	TRBJ2-1